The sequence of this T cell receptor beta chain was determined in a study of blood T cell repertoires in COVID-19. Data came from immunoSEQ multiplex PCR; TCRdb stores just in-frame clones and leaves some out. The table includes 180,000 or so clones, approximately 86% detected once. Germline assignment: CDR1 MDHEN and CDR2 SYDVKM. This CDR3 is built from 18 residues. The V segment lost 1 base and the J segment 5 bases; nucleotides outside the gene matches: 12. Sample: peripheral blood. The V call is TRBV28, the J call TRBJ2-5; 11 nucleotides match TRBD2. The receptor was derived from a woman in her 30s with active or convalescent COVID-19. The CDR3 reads CASSLLLVTSGSRETQYF. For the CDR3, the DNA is TGTGCCAGCAGTTTATTGTTAGTAACTAGCGGGAGTCGGGAGACCCAGTACTTC.